These T cell receptor beta chains were read from a single sample in a study of cytomegalovirus exposure and HLA in healthy donors. Sequencing used immunoSEQ multiplex PCR; TCRdb keeps in-frame clones, though not all of them. This listing includes 87,000 or so clones. The sequencing sample was made of PBMCs. These receptors originate from a man aged 50-60 years in good health and CMV-seropositive. The CDR3 runs from the conserved cysteine through the conserved F or W. The D gene is left open where the match is weak.

TGTGCCAGCAGTTCTAAGATCCCAGATACGCAGTATTTT	CASSSKIPDTQYF	13	-	TRBV11-2	TRBJ2-3
TGTGCCAGCAGCCCGCAGGGTTATGGCTACACCTTC	CASSPQGYGYTF	12	-	TRBV9	TRBJ1-2
TGTGCCAGCAGCGCAGGGGCCAACACTGAAGCTTTCTTT	CASSAGANTEAFF	13	-	TRBV9	TRBJ1-1
TGTGCCAGCAGCTTAGCTCGGCGTTTAGGGGGAGGGTCCCAGTACTTC	CASSLARRLGGGSQYF	16	-	TRBV7-9	TRBJ2-5
TGTGCCACAGGGGATGCGAACACCGGGGAGCTGTTTTTT	CATGDANTGELFF	13	-	TRBV10-3	TRBJ2-2
TGTGCCAGTAGCCGGGTCAACGGGGTATATGGCTACACCTTC	CASSRVNGVYGYTF	14	-	TRBV19	TRBJ1-2
TGCAGTGCTAATAGGGGGAATGAGCAGTTCTTC	CSANRGNEQFF	11	-	TRBV20-1	TRBJ2-1
TGTGCCTGGAGTCAGGGACAGGGGTATCAGCCCCAGCATTTT	CAWSQGQGYQPQHF	14	TRBD1	TRBV30	TRBJ1-5
TGTGCCAGCAGATCTCTAGAGGCAGATACGCAGTATTTT	CASRSLEADTQYF	13	-	TRBV7-2	TRBJ2-3
TGTGCCAGCAGCGAAGGACTAGCGGGTCACGAGCAGTACTTC	CASSEGLAGHEQYF	14	TRBD2	TRBV9	TRBJ2-7
TGTGCCAGCAGTCCTTCCGGGACAGGAATCACCGGGGAGCTGTTTTTT	CASSPSGTGITGELFF	16	TRBD1	TRBV6-6	TRBJ2-2
TGCAGCGGCGATAGCGGGTTCACAGATACGCAGTATTTT	CSGDSGFTDTQYF	13	TRBD2	TRBV29-1	TRBJ2-3
TGTGCCTGGAACTCAGGGGAACAAGCTTTCTTT	CAWNSGEQAFF	11	-	TRBV30	TRBJ1-1
TGTGCCAGCACCAGATCAACAGTGGGCATTCAGTACTTC	CASTRSTVGIQYF	13	-	TRBV28	TRBJ2-4
TGTGCCAGCAGGTTCGCAGGATTCGAGCAGTACTTC	CASRFAGFEQYF	12	-	TRBV25-1	TRBJ2-7
TGTGCCAGCAGCTTAGGGACTATGTGGCAGTACCGTGATACGCAGTATTTT	CASSLGTMWQYRDTQYF	17	-	TRBV7-2	TRBJ2-3
TGTGCCACCAGCAGGGACAGGGTTCAGCCCCAGCATTTT	CATSRDRVQPQHF	13	TRBD1	TRBV15	TRBJ1-5
TGCAGCGTTTTGGGGGACTCCTCCTACGAGCAGTACTTC	CSVLGDSSYEQYF	13	-	TRBV29-1	TRBJ2-7
TGTGCCAGCAGCCGTTCCTACGAGCAGTACTTC	CASSRSYEQYF	11	-	TRBV11-2	TRBJ2-7
TGTGCCAGCAGCTTCGGGCGACAGCTTGCTAACTATGGCTACACCTTC	CASSFGRQLANYGYTF	16	-	TRBV7-2	TRBJ1-2
TGTGCCAGCGACCCCCGAGGGACACCTAACTATGGCTACACCTTC	CASDPRGTPNYGYTF	15	-	TRBV6-7	TRBJ1-2
TGTGCCTGTAACAGGGGGCGCACGGAGCCCCAGCATTTT	CACNRGRTEPQHF	13	TRBD1	TRBV30	TRBJ1-5
TGCGCCAGCAGCCAAAATATTCCCGGGGAGCTGTTTTTT	CASSQNIPGELFF	13	-	TRBV4-1	TRBJ2-2
TGTGCCAGCAGCCCGACAGGGGCTGATGAAAAACTGTTTTTT	CASSPTGADEKLFF	14	TRBD1	TRBV5-8	TRBJ1-4
TGTGCCAGTAGTGTTACAGGGGGCTACGAGCAGTACTTC	CASSVTGGYEQYF	13	TRBD1	TRBV19	TRBJ2-7
TGTGCCAGTAGTATCGGGGACACTTATGGCTACACCTTC	CASSIGDTYGYTF	13	-	TRBV19	TRBJ1-2
TGTGCCAGCAGCCCTTCGGGAGTACAGGGGCTATGGGGCTACACCTTC	CASSPSGVQGLWGYTF	16	TRBD1	TRBV5-6	TRBJ1-2
TGCAGCGTCCGGGACACTGAAGCTTTCTTT	CSVRDTEAFF	10	-	TRBV29-1	TRBJ1-1
TGTGCCATCAGTGAGAACCGGGATAACTATGGCTACACCTTC	CAISENRDNYGYTF	14	-	TRBV10-3	TRBJ1-2
TGTGCCAGCTCACCAGGGAGTAGGCAGCCCCAGCATTTT	CASSPGSRQPQHF	13	-	TRBV18	TRBJ1-5
TGTGCCAGCTCCGTCCCCGGGGAGCTGTTTTTT	CASSVPGELFF	11	-	TRBV18	TRBJ2-2
TGTGCCAGCAGTTCCACCAACGTAGCCGTCTATGGCTACACCTTC	CASSSTNVAVYGYTF	15	-	TRBV28	TRBJ1-2
TGTGCCAGCAGTGAAGGGACAGGGGGCGGTCAGCCCCAGCATTTT	CASSEGTGGGQPQHF	15	TRBD1	TRBV6-1	TRBJ1-5
TGTGCCAGCAGCGTTGGGACAGGGAGCCGATCAGGAAACACCATATATTTT	CASSVGTGSRSGNTIYF	17	TRBD1	TRBV9	TRBJ1-3
TGCGCCAGCAGCTTCGGGACTAGCGGAGGCACAGATACGCAGTATTTT	CASSFGTSGGTDTQYF	16	TRBD2	TRBV5-1	TRBJ2-3
TGTGCCAGCAGCTTATCCCCAGATGGCTACACCTTC	CASSLSPDGYTF	12	-	TRBV11-3	TRBJ1-2
TGTGCCAGCTCACCACCTAGCGGGAGATACGAGCAGTACTTC	CASSPPSGRYEQYF	14	TRBD2	TRBV18	TRBJ2-7
TGCGCCAGCAGCCAACCACTCGGGAGGGGAACTGAAGCTTTCTTT	CASSQPLGRGTEAFF	15	-	TRBV4-1	TRBJ1-1
TGTGCCAGCAGCTTCCCCGCCGGGGAGCTGTTTTTT	CASSFPAGELFF	12	-	TRBV7-2	TRBJ2-2
TGTGCCAGTAGTATTCGCCCCTCAGTGAACACTGAAGCTTTCTTT	CASSIRPSVNTEAFF	15	-	TRBV19	TRBJ1-1
TGTGCCAGCAGCTTTAGCAGGAGGACTGAAGCTTTCTTT	CASSFSRRTEAFF	13	-	TRBV5-4	TRBJ1-1
TGTGCCAGTAGGGGAAGCACCGGGGAGCTGTTTTTT	CASRGSTGELFF	12	-	TRBV9	TRBJ2-2
TGCAGTGCTAGAGTCGGCTACGAGCAGTACTTC	CSARVGYEQYF	11	-	TRBV20-1	TRBJ2-7
TGTGCCAGCAGTGACCCTATCTCAGGGGGCACGGGCACTGAAGCTTTCTTT	CASSDPISGGTGTEAFF	17	TRBD1	TRBV6-1	TRBJ1-1
TGTGCCAGCAGCCCTGGACAGCTAGATTCACCCCTCCACTTT	CASSPGQLDSPLHF	14	-	TRBV5-4	TRBJ1-6
TGTGCCAGCTATACGGGAGGACGACTCTCCTACAATGAGCAGTTCTTC	CASYTGGRLSYNEQFF	16	TRBD2	TRBV28	TRBJ2-1